Sequencing of this TCR beta chain was carried out in a study of CD8+ T cells in alopecia areata. Reverse transcription of extracted RNA yielded cDNA, which provided the sequencing template. Method: immunoSEQ multiplex PCR; TCRdb's copy keeps in-frame clones and lacks some. The sample carries about 120,000 clones, 53% recorded once. V lost 4 bases, J lost 7 bases, and 17 bases stayed unmatched. The CDR3 is 17 amino acids. Germline assignment: CDR1 SGDLS and CDR2 YYNGEE. This clone has only a few counts. Treatment of the sample: oral pan-JAK inhibitor, 5-10 mg twice daily. This rearrangement joins TRBV9 to TRBJ1-2, with TRBD1 matching 9 bases. This sample comprised CD4+ T cells sorted from blood, obtained at week 4, from a patient treated with tofacitinib. This TCR came from a human donor with alopecia areata. CDR3 in DNA: TGTGCCAGCAGCTCCAGTGGTGCGGGACAGGGAATGGGTGGCTACACCTTC. Translation gives CASSSSGAGQGMGGYTF.